The rows below give T cell receptor beta chains drawn from one sample of a study of cytomegalovirus exposure and HLA in healthy donors. Generated by immunoSEQ multiplex PCR, the TCRdb table keeps only in-frame clones and is missing some. The listing contains about 170,000 clones. Sequencing was performed on PBMCs. The receptors here all came from a woman in her sixties in good health and CMV-seronegative. The CDR3 runs from the conserved cysteine through the conserved F or W. The D gene is left open where the match is weak.

j_call | v_call | d_call | cdr3_aa | cdr3_nt
TRBJ2-1 | TRBV5-1 | . | CASSLGGRDYNEQFF | TGCGCCAGCAGCTTGGGTGGGAGAGACTACAATGAGCAGTTCTTC
TRBJ1-2 | TRBV7-9 | . | CASKEWATNYGYTF | TGTGCCAGCAAAGAATGGGCTACTAACTATGGCTACACCTTC
TRBJ1-2 | TRBV4-2 | TRBD1 | CASSQASRGTGRYGYTF | TGTGCCAGCAGCCAAGCTTCCCGGGGGACAGGGCGCTATGGCTACACCTTC
TRBJ2-7 | TRBV4-3 | . | CASSQGTSSYEQYF | TGCGCCAGCAGCCAAGGCACTAGCTCCTACGAGCAGTACTTC
TRBJ2-1 | TRBV7-9 | TRBD2 | CASSRAGFSYNEQFF | TGTGCCAGCAGCCGAGCGGGATTCTCCTACAATGAGCAGTTCTTC
TRBJ1-1 | TRBV28 | . | CASSLGANTEAFF | TGTGCCAGCAGTTTAGGAGCGAACACTGAAGCTTTCTTT
TRBJ1-2 | TRBV7-9 | TRBD1 | CASSLVGQGNHGYTF | TGTGCCAGCAGCTTAGTCGGACAGGGAAATCATGGCTACACCTTC
TRBJ1-5 | TRBV7-2 | . | CASSLLGGAQPQHF | TGTGCCAGCAGCTTATTGGGGGGAGCTCAGCCCCAGCATTTT
TRBJ1-2 | TRBV5-1 | TRBD1 | CASRQEGQINYGYTF | TGCGCCAGCAGACAGGAGGGACAGATTAACTATGGCTACACCTTC
TRBJ1-6 | TRBV19 | TRBD1 | CASSILDRGNSPLHF | TGTGCCAGTAGTATTCTGGACAGGGGCAATTCACCCCTCCACTTT
TRBJ2-1 | TRBV13 | TRBD2 | CASSFGRANEQFF | TGTGCCAGCAGCTTCGGGAGGGCCAATGAGCAGTTCTTC
TRBJ2-7 | TRBV5-1 | TRBD1 | CASSYGTGNEQYF | TGCGCCAGCAGCTACGGGACAGGTAACGAGCAGTACTTC
TRBJ1-4 | TRBV5-4 | . | CASSSSGGFTEKLFF | TGTGCCAGCAGCTCCTCTGGAGGGTTTACTGAAAAACTGTTTTTT
TRBJ2-2 | TRBV5-1 | . | CASRDPGSTGELFF | TGCGCCAGCAGGGATCCGGGGAGCACCGGGGAGCTGTTTTTT
TRBJ2-3 | TRBV2 | TRBD2 | CASSRSGGSTDTQYF | TGTGCCAGCAGCCGTAGCGGGGGGAGCACAGATACGCAGTATTTT
TRBJ1-5 | TRBV7-2 | . | CASSSYRVNQPQHF | TGTGCCAGCAGCTCCTACAGGGTGAATCAGCCCCAGCATTTT
TRBJ1-1 | TRBV7-2 | . | CASRNQGLGEAFF | TGTGCCAGCAGAAATCAGGGTTTGGGTGAAGCTTTCTTT
TRBJ2-1 | TRBV6-5 | . | CASSYSRPGNEQFF | TGTGCCAGCAGTTACTCGAGACCAGGCAATGAGCAGTTCTTC
TRBJ1-2 | TRBV19 | TRBD1 | CASSSGQGLNYGYTF | TGTGCCAGTAGCTCAGGACAGGGGCTTAACTATGGCTACACCTTC
TRBJ2-1 | TRBV29-1 | TRBD2 | CSVERAREVGEQFF | TGCAGCGTTGAAAGGGCGCGGGAGGTGGGTGAGCAGTTCTTC
TRBJ2-5 | TRBV5-1 | . | CASSLASGEETQYF | TGCGCCAGCAGCTTGGCCTCAGGGGAAGAGACCCAGTACTTC
TRBJ1-1 | TRBV7-3 | . | CASSQGHRSLNTEAFF | TGTGCCAGCAGCCAGGGACACCGGTCCTTGAACACTGAAGCTTTCTTT
TRBJ1-2 | TRBV5-1 | TRBD1 | CASSPNRGRNYGYTF | TGCGCCAGCAGCCCTAACAGGGGGCGTAACTATGGCTACACCTTC
TRBJ2-7 | TRBV6-5 | TRBD2 | CASRYKTSGTYEQYF | TGTGCCAGCAGGTACAAGACTAGCGGGACCTACGAGCAGTACTTC
TRBJ1-1 | TRBV7-2 | . | CASSERRVTEAFF | TGTGCCAGCAGCGAGCGCAGGGTGACTGAAGCTTTCTTT
TRBJ2-7 | TRBV7-2 | TRBD1 | CASSLFGTGGAEQYF | TGTGCCAGCAGCTTATTCGGGACAGGGGGCGCCGAGCAGTACTTC
TRBJ2-5 | TRBV29-1 | . | CSSQGSGQETQYF | TGCAGCTCCCAGGGTAGCGGCCAAGAGACCCAGTACTTC
TRBJ2-3 | TRBV7-2 | . | CASSPRGTVSTDTQYF | TGTGCCAGCAGCCCCCGGGGAACAGTAAGCACAGATACGCAGTATTTT
TRBJ2-1 | TRBV6-1 | . | CASSEALRTYNEQFF | TGTGCCAGCAGTGAAGCGTTGCGGACCTACAATGAGCAGTTCTTC
TRBJ2-3 | TRBV5-6 | TRBD2 | CASSLRTSGSTDTQYF | TGTGCCAGCAGCCTGAGAACTAGCGGGAGCACAGATACGCAGTATTTT
TRBJ1-5 | TRBV2 | TRBD1 | CASSGDSYQPQHF | TGTGCCAGCAGCGGGGACAGCTATCAGCCCCAGCATTTT
TRBJ2-2 | TRBV27 | TRBD1 | CASTSRGQFTGELFF | TGTGCCAGCACCTCAAGGGGGCAGTTCACCGGGGAGCTGTTTTTT
TRBJ2-7 | TRBV2 | . | CASSEYVSLGEQYF | TGTGCCAGCAGTGAGTACGTAAGCCTAGGCGAGCAGTACTTC
TRBJ2-2 | TRBV7-7 | . | CASSLDRGTGELFF | TGTGCCAGCAGCTTAGACCGGGGCACCGGGGAGCTGTTTTTT
TRBJ2-1 | TRBV7-9 | TRBD2 | CASSKRTSGRAEQFF | TGTGCCAGCAGCAAGAGGACTAGCGGGAGGGCCGAGCAGTTCTTC
TRBJ2-7 | TRBV5-6 | TRBD1 | CASSLDQGAGEQYF | TGTGCCAGCAGCTTAGACCAGGGGGCAGGGGAGCAGTACTTC
TRBJ2-7 | TRBV18 | . | CASSPPNLPNEQYF | TGTGCCAGCTCACCACCCAACCTACCCAACGAGCAGTACTTC
TRBJ2-3 | TRBV10-3 | TRBD2 | CAISPGLAGVGDTQYF | TGTGCCATCAGTCCGGGACTAGCGGGAGTAGGCGATACGCAGTATTTT
TRBJ2-7 | TRBV7-9 | . | CASSLSRGPYEQYF | TGTGCCAGCAGCTTATCCAGGGGACCCTACGAGCAGTACTTC
TRBJ2-1 | TRBV5-1 | TRBD1 | CASSLQGVDNEQFF | TGCGCCAGCAGCTTACAGGGGGTGGACAATGAGCAGTTCTTC